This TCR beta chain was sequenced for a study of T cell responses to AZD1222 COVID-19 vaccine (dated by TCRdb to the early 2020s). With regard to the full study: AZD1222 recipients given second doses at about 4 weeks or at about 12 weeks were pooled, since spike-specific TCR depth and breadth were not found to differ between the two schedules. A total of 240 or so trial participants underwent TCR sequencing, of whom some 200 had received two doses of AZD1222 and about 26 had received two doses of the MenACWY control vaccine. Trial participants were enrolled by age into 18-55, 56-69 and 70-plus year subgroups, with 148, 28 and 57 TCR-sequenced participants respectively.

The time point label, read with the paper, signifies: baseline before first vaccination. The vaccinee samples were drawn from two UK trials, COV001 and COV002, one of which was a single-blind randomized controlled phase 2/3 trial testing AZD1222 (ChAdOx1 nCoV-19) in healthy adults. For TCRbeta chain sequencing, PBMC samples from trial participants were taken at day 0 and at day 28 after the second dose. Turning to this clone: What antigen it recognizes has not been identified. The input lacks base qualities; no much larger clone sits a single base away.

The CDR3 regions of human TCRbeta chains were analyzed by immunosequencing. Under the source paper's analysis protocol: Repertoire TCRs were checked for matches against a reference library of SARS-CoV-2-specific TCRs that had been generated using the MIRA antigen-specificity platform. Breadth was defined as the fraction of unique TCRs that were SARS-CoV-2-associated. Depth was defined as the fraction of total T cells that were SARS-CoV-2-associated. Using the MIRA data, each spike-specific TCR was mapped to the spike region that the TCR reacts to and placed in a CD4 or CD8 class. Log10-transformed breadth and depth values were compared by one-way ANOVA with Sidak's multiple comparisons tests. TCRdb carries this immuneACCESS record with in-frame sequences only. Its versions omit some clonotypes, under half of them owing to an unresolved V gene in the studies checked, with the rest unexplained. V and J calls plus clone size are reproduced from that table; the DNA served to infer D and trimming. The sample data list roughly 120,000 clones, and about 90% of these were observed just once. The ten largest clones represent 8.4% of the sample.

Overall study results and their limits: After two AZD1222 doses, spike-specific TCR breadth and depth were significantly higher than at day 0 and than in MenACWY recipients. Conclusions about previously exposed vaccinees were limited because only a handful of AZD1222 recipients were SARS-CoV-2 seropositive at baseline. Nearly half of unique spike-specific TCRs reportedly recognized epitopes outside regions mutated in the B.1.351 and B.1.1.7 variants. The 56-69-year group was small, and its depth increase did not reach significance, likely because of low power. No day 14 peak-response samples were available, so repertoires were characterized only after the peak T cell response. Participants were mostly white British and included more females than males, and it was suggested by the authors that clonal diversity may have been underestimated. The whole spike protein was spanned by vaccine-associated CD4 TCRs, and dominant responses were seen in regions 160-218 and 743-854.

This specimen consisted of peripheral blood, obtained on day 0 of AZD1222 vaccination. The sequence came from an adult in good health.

Read as DNA, the sequence is TGCAGCGTTGGGGAGGGGACAGGAGATTCACCCCTCCACTTT. This is translated as CSVGEGTGDSPLHF. Rearrangement joined TRBV29-1 to TRBJ1-6; TRBD1 aligns with 8 central bases. Germline trimming: 4 bases from V, 8 bases from J; junction bases outside gene matches: 7. Sequences SQVTM (CDR1) and ANQGSEA (CDR2) are obtained from the germline V gene. Reading from cysteine to phenylalanine, the CDR3 counts 14 amino acids. Only CDR3 DNA is held: 42 bases, read in frame from base 1.